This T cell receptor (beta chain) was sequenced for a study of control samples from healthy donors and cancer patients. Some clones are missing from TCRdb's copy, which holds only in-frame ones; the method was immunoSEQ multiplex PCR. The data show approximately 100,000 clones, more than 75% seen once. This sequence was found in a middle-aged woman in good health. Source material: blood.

The CDR3: CASSQDSSAGRELFF. The CDR3 nucleotides read TGTGCCAGCAGCCAAGATTCTAGCGCGGGCCGGGAGCTGTTTTTT. This chain links TRBV4-2 with TRBJ2-2, with TRBD2 as a possible D gene (6 bases). With 0 bases removed from V and 9 bases from J, the gap between germline ends came to 14 bases. Per the germline V gene, CDR1 is LGHNA and CDR2 is YNFKEQ. The CDR3 spans 15 residues.